The 20 T cell receptor beta chains given below trace back to one sample, sequenced in a study of OX40 agonist ivuxolimab in advanced cancers. The library was produced with the immunoSEQ multiplex PCR assay. Held by TCRdb, this immuneACCESS table contains in-frame sequences only and omits some clones. Under half of the omission traces to an unresolved V gene where checked; the cause of the rest is unknown. This sample holds some 61,000 clones; about nine tenths were observed only once. Of the sample, roughly 5.9% falls within the top ten clones. Sequencing was performed on CD4+ or CD8+ T cells sorted from blood, taken in a trial of the OX40 agonist ivuxolimab. These receptors were taken from an adult with an advanced solid tumor such as melanoma, head and neck, liver or kidney cancer.

The V gene is TRBV6-4, the J gene TRBJ2-3; D possibly corresponds to TRBD1 (5 bases). CDR1 and CDR2 (germline): MRHNA, SNTAGT. The CDR3 is 14 residues long. Trimming stripped 2 bases from V and 1 base from J, with 7 bases between. The CDR3 DNA is TGTGCCAGCAGTGACGGACACCGCACAGATACGCAGTATTTT. Translated, it gives CASSDGHRTDTQYF.

V gene TRBV27 combines with J gene TRBJ2-7; 9 positions agree with TRBD1. V was clipped by 1 base and J by 4 bases; unmatched bases: 5. CDR1 is MNHEY and CDR2 is SMNVEV in the germline V gene (reference sequence). The CDR3 covers 15 residues. This chain's CDR3 is CASSLYGTGTYEQYF. Here the CDR3 DNA reads TGTGCCAGCAGTTTATACGGGACAGGGACGTACGAGCAGTACTTC.

The chain links TRBV10-3 to TRBJ2-1; TRBD1 aligns across 9 bases. V lost 4 bases, J lost 4 bases, and 2 bases stayed unmatched. Germline lookup yields CDR1 ENHRY and CDR2 SYGVKD. CDR3 length: 14 amino acids. The CDR3 protein is CAISGDREYNEQFF. The CDR3 DNA is TGTGCCATCAGTGGGGACAGGGAGTACAATGAGCAGTTCTTC.

The chain couples TRBV28 to TRBJ2-7; 9 bases are shared with TRBD1. Per the germline V gene, CDR1 is MDHEN and CDR2 is SYDVKM. The CDR3 totals 13 residues. With V trimmed by 7 bases and J by 5 bases, 6 bases remained unmatched. The CDR3 sequence is CASIDRGFNEQYF. The CDR3 DNA reads as TGTGCCAGCATCGACAGGGGGTTCAACGAGCAGTACTTC.

This CDR3 is CASSLEGAEAFF. The CDR3 bases are TGTGCCAGCAGCTTAGAAGGGGCTGAAGCTTTCTTT. The gene calls are TRBV7-2 and TRBJ1-1; TRBD1 might be the D (5 bases). This CDR3 has 12 amino acids. The germline V gene encodes CDR1 SGHTA and CDR2 FQGNSA. V was shortened by 1 base and J by 6 bases, with 6 bases between the two germline ends.

This chain links TRBV27 with TRBJ2-3, with 9 positions matching TRBD1. Germline lookup yields CDR1 MNHEY and CDR2 SMNVEV (reference sequence). CDR3 size: 15 residues. The trim removed 5 bases at V and 2 bases at J, leaving 5 bases unmatched. CDR3 sequence: CASSAGQGFTDTQYF. CDR3 nucleotides: TGTGCCAGCAGTGCGGGACAGGGATTCACAGATACGCAGTATTTT.

The genes are TRBV4-2 and TRBJ1-2, with unresolved D. V lost 0 bases and J lost 5, with 13 bases in between. Looked up from germline, CDR1 is LGHNA and CDR2 is YNFKEQ. CDR3 size: 15 residues. The CDR3 here is CASSQDLLTFYGYTF. The CDR3 DNA sequence: TGTGCCAGCAGCCAAGATCTCTTAACGTTTTATGGCTACACCTTC.

The chain has TRBV2 and TRBJ2-1, with 9 bases that match TRBD1. The CDR3 length is 17 residues. Germline V lookup: CDR1 SNHLY, CDR2 FYNNEI. With V trimmed by 6 bases and J by 5 bases, 14 bases remained unmatched. As DNA, the CDR3 is TGTGCCAGCAGCTACGACAGGGGGGGTCGAATGGACAATGAGCAGTTCTTC. It translates to CASSYDRGGRMDNEQFF.

This clone has just a few counts. The rearrangement joins TRBV7-2 to TRBJ2-1, with D possibly matching TRBD2 (5 bases). Per the germline V gene, CDR1 is SGHTA and CDR2 is FQGNSA. V lost 1 base to trimming and J lost 10 bases, with 8 bases between them. CDR3 size: 12 residues. The CDR3, as DNA: TGTGCCAGCAGCTTAGTACCGGGGGAGCAGTTCTTC. This sequence encodes CASSLVPGEQFF. Together with reference TRBV7-2 and TRBJ2-1, the CDR3 gives the full variable domain: GAGVSQSPSNKVTEKGKDVELRCDPISGHTALYWYRQSLGQGLEFLIYFQGNSAPDKSGLPSDRFSAERTGGSVSTLTIQRTQQEDSAVYLCASSLVPGEQFFGPGTRLTVL.

This chain links TRBV9 with TRBJ2-5; D not resolved. Trimming removed 0 bases at V and 4 bases at J, with 16 bases between. The CDR3 covers 16 residues. CDR1 and CDR2 from the germline V gene are SGDLS and YYNGEE. The CDR3: CASSVGIDHGRETQYF. Written as DNA, the CDR3 is TGTGCCAGCAGCGTAGGGATAGACCACGGGCGAGAGACCCAGTACTTC.

This chain's CDR3 is CASRRGGGTDTQYF. CDR3 coding DNA: TGTGCCAGCAGGAGGGGAGGGGGCACAGATACGCAGTATTTT. The chain uses TRBV2 and TRBJ2-3, with TRBD2 matching 7 bases. With 6 bases clipped from V and 1 base from J, the junction kept 4 bases outside the gene matches. CDR3 length: 14 amino acids. Germline values: CDR1 SNHLY, CDR2 FYNNEI.

The rearrangement joins TRBV12-5 to TRBJ1-1, with D possibly being TRBD1 (6 bases). Trimming left V 3 bases short and J 5 bases short, with 22 bases between. The germline V gene has CDR1 LGHNT and CDR2 FRNRAP. There are 17 residues in the CDR3. DNA of the CDR3: TGTGCTAGTGGTTTCGTCTGGGCACAGGGAAGTTGGACTGAAGCTTTCTTT. Translation gives CASGFVWAQGSWTEAFF. Full variable domain (outside the CDR3, taken from reference TRBV12-5 and TRBJ1-1): DARVTQTPRHKVTEMGQEVTMRCQPILGHNTVFWYRQTMMQGLELLAYFRNRAPLDDSGMPKDRFSAEMPDATLATLKIQPSEPRDSAVYFCASGFVWAQGSWTEAFFGQGTRLTVV.

This clone appeared a single time. The chain couples TRBV28 to TRBJ2-3, with D possibly being TRBD2 (6 bases). Germline-derived CDR1 and CDR2 are MDHEN and SYDVKM. V lost 6 bases and J lost 4, with 17 bases in between. The CDR3 consists of 15 residues. CDR3 amino acids: CASSTMGAGPDTQYF. The CDR3 region has the DNA TGTGCCAGCAGCACCATGGGAGCGGGTCCAGATACGCAGTATTTT.

This rearrangement joins TRBV15 to TRBJ2-1, with D unclear. Trimming removed 8 bases at V and 7 bases at J, with 18 bases between. The CDR3 runs to 14 residues. The germline gives CDR1 LNHNV, CDR2 YYDKDF (reference sequence). Here the CDR3 reads CATAKEYRANEQFF. CDR3 coding DNA: TGTGCCACCGCCAAAGAGTACCGGGCTAATGAGCAGTTCTTC.

This clone was picked up one time. This rearrangement joins TRBV15 to TRBJ1-6, with D possibly matching TRBD1 (6 bases). The CDR3 has 18 amino acids. Per the germline V gene, CDR1 is LNHNV and CDR2 is YYDKDF (reference sequence). Between the trimmed V and J ends, which lost 4 bases and 6 bases, there was a span of 22 bases. CDR3 sequence (DNA): TGTGCCACCAGCACGTTGGATCCTTACAGGGAACTTAATTCACCCCTCCACTTT. Translation gives CATSTLDPYRELNSPLHF.

This chain joins TRBV19 and TRBJ1-1; a possible D gene is TRBD1 (6 bases). CDR3 length: 15 amino acids. Germline-derived CDR1 and CDR2 are LNHDA and SQIVND (reference sequence). Trimming took 3 bases from V and 1 from J, leaving 12 bases between them. As DNA, the CDR3 is TGTGCCAGTAGTATTGGAGGGGGACCGAACACTGAAGCTTTCTTT. Protein: CASSIGGGPNTEAFF. Together with reference TRBV19 and TRBJ1-1, the CDR3 gives the full variable domain: DGGITQSPKYLFRKEGQNVTLSCEQNLNHDAMYWYRQDPGQGLRLIYYSQIVNDFQKGDIAEGYSVSREKKESFPLTVTSAQKNPTAFYLCASSIGGGPNTEAFFGQGTRLTVV.

V usage is TRBV6-1 and J usage is TRBJ2-5; D might be TRBD1 or TRBD2, each matching 6 bases. V dropped 10 bases and J dropped 4 bases, with 22 bases sitting between them. Germline lookup yields CDR1 MNHNS and CDR2 SASEGT. This CDR3 has 15 amino acids. The CDR3 loop is CATLWGARGIETQYF. The CDR3 coding sequence is TGTGCCACCCTATGGGGGGCTAGGGGTATAGAGACCCAGTACTTC.

V is TRBV7-6 and J is TRBJ1-3; no reliable D call. The CDR3 has 15 amino acids. V was cut by 5 bases and J by 4 bases, with 15 bases left in between. Germline CDR1 reads SGHVS; CDR2 reads FNYEAQ. The CDR3 spells CASSNPAGSGNTIYF. DNA of the CDR3: TGTGCCAGCAGCAACCCGGCGGGTTCCGGAAACACCATATATTTT.

The CDR3 DNA is TGTGCCAGCAGTTCCCGGGTCGGCCCCTACGAGCAGTACTTC. Translated, it gives CASSSRVGPYEQYF. The chain recombines TRBV28 with TRBJ2-7, with D hard to call. Germline V gene sequence: CDR1 MDHEN, CDR2 SYDVKM. Trimming cost V 4 bases and J 2 bases, with 12 bases left between them. CDR3 length: 14 amino acids.

This clone was counted once. This rearrangement joins TRBV7-8 to TRBJ2-1; TRBD2 matches at 9 bases. J was trimmed by 8 bases and V by 2 bases; bases with no gene match: 4. There are 14 residues in the CDR3. Germline values: CDR1 SGHVS, CDR2 FQNEAQ. The CDR3 region has the DNA TGTGCCAGCAGCTTACGTCTAGCGGGATATGAGCAGTTCTTC. Residues: CASSLRLAGYEQFF.